A selection of T cell receptor beta chains follows, all from one sample in a study of CD8+ T cells in alopecia areata. Profiled with immunoSEQ multiplex PCR; TCRdb holds only in-frame clones, not every one. The data show 90,000 or so clones, with roughly 46% seen just once and roughly a sixth held by the top ten. The starting material was CD8+ T cells sorted from blood, obtained at week 24, from a patient treated with tofacitinib. Receptors were obtained from a human donor with alopecia areata. CDR3s include the opening cysteine and the closing phenylalanine or tryptophan. Each record gives: V gene, D gene, J gene, clone size, CDR3 protein, CDR3 DNA. The D gene is left open where the match is weak. Size tells how often a clone was seen (once, few, many) or the class of an expanded clone, and some rows leave it out.

v_gene: TRBV19
d_gene: TRBD1
j_gene: TRBJ1-5
abundance: few
CDR3aa: CASRTGGRGNQPQHF
CDR3nt: TGTGCCAGTAGGACAGGGGGCCGGGGCAATCAGCCCCAGCATTTT

v_gene: TRBV14
d_gene: TRBD2
j_gene: TRBJ2-1
abundance: few
CDR3aa: CASSQVPSGRANEQFF
CDR3nt: TGTGCCAGCAGCCAAGTCCCTAGCGGGAGGGCCAATGAGCAGTTCTTC

v_gene: TRBV15
d_gene: NA
j_gene: TRBJ2-1
abundance: NA
CDR3aa: CATSRVRRGTYNEQFF
CDR3nt: TGTGCCACCAGCAGAGTTAGGCGGGGAACCTACAATGAGCAGTTCTTC

v_gene: TRBV5-6
d_gene: TRBD2
j_gene: TRBJ2-7
abundance: NA
CDR3aa: CASSLAGGHLEQYF
CDR3nt: TGTGCCAGCAGCCTAGCGGGAGGCCACCTGGAGCAGTACTTC

v_gene: TRBV29-1
d_gene: NA
j_gene: TRBJ2-2
abundance: NA
CDR3aa: CSVEGSNTGELFF
CDR3nt: TGCAGCGTTGAGGGTTCGAACACCGGGGAGCTGTTTTTT

v_gene: TRBV5-1
d_gene: NA
j_gene: TRBJ2-7
abundance: once
CDR3aa: CASSLERGWDEQYF
CDR3nt: TGCGCCAGCAGCTTGGAACGGGGGTGGGACGAGCAGTACTTC

v_gene: TRBV19
d_gene: TRBD1
j_gene: TRBJ1-1
abundance: NA
CDR3aa: CASSMGPRTGMNTEAFF
CDR3nt: TGTGCCAGTAGTATGGGACCTCGGACAGGGATGAACACTGAAGCTTTCTTT

v_gene: TRBV5-6
d_gene: TRBD2
j_gene: TRBJ2-2
abundance: few
CDR3aa: CASSSSGRGNTGELFF
CDR3nt: TGTGCCAGCAGCTCCAGCGGGAGGGGGAACACCGGGGAGCTGTTTTTT

v_gene: TRBV6-5
d_gene: NA
j_gene: TRBJ1-1
abundance: NA
CDR3aa: CASSYSLNTEAFF
CDR3nt: TGTGCCAGCAGTTACAGTCTGAACACTGAAGCTTTCTTT

v_gene: TRBV7-9
d_gene: TRBD1
j_gene: TRBJ1-1
abundance: NA
CDR3aa: CASSLSSTGLGSGTEAFF
CDR3nt: TGTGCCAGCAGCTTATCATCGACAGGGCTTGGTTCCGGCACTGAAGCTTTCTTT

v_gene: TRBV25-1
d_gene: NA
j_gene: TRBJ2-7
abundance: NA
CDR3aa: CASSASYYEQYF
CDR3nt: TGTGCCAGCAGTGCATCCTACTACGAGCAGTACTTC

v_gene: TRBV27
d_gene: NA
j_gene: TRBJ2-3
abundance: NA
CDR3aa: CASSPGTPGDTQYF
CDR3nt: TGTGCCAGCAGTCCTGGGACGCCTGGGGATACGCAGTATTTT

v_gene: TRBV29-1
d_gene: TRBD1
j_gene: TRBJ2-7
abundance: few
CDR3aa: CSAVLGQGYEQYF
CDR3nt: TGCAGCGCCGTCTTGGGACAGGGGTACGAGCAGTACTTC

v_gene: TRBV25-1
d_gene: NA
j_gene: TRBJ2-3
abundance: NA
CDR3aa: CATGADTQYF
CDR3nt: TGTGCCACGGGCGCAGATACGCAGTATTTT

v_gene: TRBV4-1
d_gene: TRBD2
j_gene: TRBJ2-3
abundance: NA
CDR3aa: CASSLYSGRAIDTQYF
CDR3nt: TGCGCCAGCAGCCTTTATAGCGGGAGGGCCATAGATACGCAGTATTTT

v_gene: TRBV4-1
d_gene: NA
j_gene: TRBJ2-7
abundance: few
CDR3aa: CASSRSVDYEQYF
CDR3nt: TGCGCCAGCAGCAGAAGTGTAGATTACGAGCAGTACTTC

v_gene: TRBV7-3
d_gene: TRBD1
j_gene: TRBJ1-5
abundance: NA
CDR3aa: CASSQPGQGIPSNQPQHF
CDR3nt: TGTGCCAGCAGCCAACCGGGACAGGGGATACCGAGCAATCAGCCCCAGCATTTT

v_gene: TRBV27
d_gene: TRBD2
j_gene: TRBJ2-1
abundance: NA
CDR3aa: CASSLSGSSYNEQFF
CDR3nt: TGTGCCAGCAGCTTAAGCGGGAGCTCCTACAATGAGCAGTTCTTC

v_gene: TRBV7-6
d_gene: NA
j_gene: TRBJ1-1
abundance: NA
CDR3aa: CASSLGGPGDEAFF
CDR3nt: TGTGCCAGCAGCTTAGGGGGGCCAGGGGATGAAGCTTTCTTT

v_gene: TRBV19
d_gene: TRBD2
j_gene: TRBJ2-7
abundance: NA
CDR3aa: CASRGGLAGNYEQYF
CDR3nt: TGTGCCAGTAGGGGAGGACTAGCGGGGAATTACGAGCAGTACTTC

v_gene: TRBV6-5
d_gene: TRBD2
j_gene: TRBJ2-7
abundance: NA
CDR3aa: CASSFRTAGAYEQYF
CDR3nt: TGTGCCAGCAGTTTCCGGACCGCGGGGGCCTACGAGCAGTACTTC

v_gene: TRBV6-5
d_gene: NA
j_gene: TRBJ1-2
abundance: few
CDR3aa: CASSLSRGHYGYTF
CDR3nt: TGTGCCAGCAGTTTATCACGGGGGCACTATGGCTACACCTTC

v_gene: TRBV5-1
d_gene: TRBD1
j_gene: TRBJ1-1
abundance: few
CDR3aa: CASSVGQGMNTEAFF
CDR3nt: TGCGCCAGCAGCGTGGGACAGGGCATGAACACTGAAGCTTTCTTT

v_gene: TRBV28
d_gene: NA
j_gene: TRBJ2-7
abundance: NA
CDR3aa: CASSLTSNYEQYF
CDR3nt: TGTGCCAGCAGTCTGACCAGTAACTACGAGCAGTACTTC

v_gene: TRBV7-9
d_gene: NA
j_gene: TRBJ2-1
abundance: NA
CDR3aa: CASRRGEEQFF
CDR3nt: TGTGCCAGCAGACGAGGGGAAGAGCAGTTCTTC

v_gene: TRBV2
d_gene: NA
j_gene: TRBJ2-7
abundance: few
CDR3aa: CASSDQSYEQYF
CDR3nt: TGTGCCAGCAGTGATCAGTCCTACGAGCAGTACTTC